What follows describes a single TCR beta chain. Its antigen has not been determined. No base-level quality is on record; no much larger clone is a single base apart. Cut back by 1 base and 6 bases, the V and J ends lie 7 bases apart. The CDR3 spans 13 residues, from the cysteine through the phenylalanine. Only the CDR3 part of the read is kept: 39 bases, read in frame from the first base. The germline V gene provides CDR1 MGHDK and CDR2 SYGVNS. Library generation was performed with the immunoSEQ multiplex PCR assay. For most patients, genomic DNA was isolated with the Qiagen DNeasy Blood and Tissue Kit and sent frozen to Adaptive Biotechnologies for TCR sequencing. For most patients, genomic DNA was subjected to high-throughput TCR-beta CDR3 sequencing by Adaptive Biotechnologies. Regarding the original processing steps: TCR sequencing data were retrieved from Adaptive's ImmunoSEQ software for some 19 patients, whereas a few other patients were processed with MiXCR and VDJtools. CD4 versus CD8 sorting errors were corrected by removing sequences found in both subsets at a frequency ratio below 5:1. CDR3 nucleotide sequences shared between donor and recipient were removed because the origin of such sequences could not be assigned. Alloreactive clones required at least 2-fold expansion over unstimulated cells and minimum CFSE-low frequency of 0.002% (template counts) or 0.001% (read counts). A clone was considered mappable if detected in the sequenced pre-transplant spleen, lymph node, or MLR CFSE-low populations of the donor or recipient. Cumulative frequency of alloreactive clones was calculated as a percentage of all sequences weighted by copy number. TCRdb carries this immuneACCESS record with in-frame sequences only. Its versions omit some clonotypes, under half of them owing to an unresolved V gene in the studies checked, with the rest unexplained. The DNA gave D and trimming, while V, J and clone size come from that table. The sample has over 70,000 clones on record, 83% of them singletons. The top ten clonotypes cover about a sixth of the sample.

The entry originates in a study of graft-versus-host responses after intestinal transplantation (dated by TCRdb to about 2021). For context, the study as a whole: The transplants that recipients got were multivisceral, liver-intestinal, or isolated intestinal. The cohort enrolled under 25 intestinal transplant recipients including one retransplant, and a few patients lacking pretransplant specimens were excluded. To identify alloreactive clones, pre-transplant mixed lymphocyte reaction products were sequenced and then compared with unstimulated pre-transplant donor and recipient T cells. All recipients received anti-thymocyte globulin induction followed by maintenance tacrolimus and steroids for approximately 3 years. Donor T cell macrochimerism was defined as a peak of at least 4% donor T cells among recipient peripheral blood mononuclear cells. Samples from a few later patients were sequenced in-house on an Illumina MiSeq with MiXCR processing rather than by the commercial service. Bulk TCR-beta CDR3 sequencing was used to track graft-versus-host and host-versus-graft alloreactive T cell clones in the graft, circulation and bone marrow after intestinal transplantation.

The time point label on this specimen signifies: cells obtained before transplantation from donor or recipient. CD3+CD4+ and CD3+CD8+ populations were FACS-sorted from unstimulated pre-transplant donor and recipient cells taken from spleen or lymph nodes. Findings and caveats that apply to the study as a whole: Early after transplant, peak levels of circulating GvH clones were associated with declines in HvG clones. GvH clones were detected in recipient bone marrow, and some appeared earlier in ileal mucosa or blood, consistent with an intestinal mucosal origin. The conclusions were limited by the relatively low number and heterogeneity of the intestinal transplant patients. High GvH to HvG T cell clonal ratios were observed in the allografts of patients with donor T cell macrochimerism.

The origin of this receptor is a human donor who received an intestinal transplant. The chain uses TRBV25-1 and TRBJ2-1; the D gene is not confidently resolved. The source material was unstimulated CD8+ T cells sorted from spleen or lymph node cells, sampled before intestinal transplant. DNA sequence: TGTGCCAGCAGTGAATTTTTTTCCAATGAGCAGTTCTTC. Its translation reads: CASSEFFSNEQFF.